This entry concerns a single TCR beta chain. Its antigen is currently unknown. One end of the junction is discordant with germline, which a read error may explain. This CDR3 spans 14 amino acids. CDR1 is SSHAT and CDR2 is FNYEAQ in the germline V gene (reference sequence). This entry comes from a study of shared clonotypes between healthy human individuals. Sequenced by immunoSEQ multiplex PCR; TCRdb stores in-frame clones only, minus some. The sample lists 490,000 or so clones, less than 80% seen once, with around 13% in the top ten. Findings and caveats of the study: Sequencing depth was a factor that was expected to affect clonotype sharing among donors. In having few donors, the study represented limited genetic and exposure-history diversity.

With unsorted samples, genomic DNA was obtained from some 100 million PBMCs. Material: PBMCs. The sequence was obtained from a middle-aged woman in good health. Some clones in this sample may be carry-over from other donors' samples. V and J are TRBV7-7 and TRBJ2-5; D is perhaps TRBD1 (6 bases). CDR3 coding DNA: TGTGCTAGCAGCCTAGACTCAGGGGCAGAGACCCAGTACTTC. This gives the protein CASSLDSGAETQYF.